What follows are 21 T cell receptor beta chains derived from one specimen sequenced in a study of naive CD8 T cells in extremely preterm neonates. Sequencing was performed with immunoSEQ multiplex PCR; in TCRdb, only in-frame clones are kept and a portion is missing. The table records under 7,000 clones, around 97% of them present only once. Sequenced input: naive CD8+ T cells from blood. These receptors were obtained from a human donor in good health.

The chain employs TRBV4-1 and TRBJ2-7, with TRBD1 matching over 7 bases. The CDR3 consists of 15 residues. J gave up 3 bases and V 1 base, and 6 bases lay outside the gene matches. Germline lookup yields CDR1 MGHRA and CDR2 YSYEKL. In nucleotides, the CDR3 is TGCGCCAGCAGCCAAGTCCGCGCAGGGGGCTACGAGCAGTACTTC. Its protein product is CASSQVRAGGYEQYF.

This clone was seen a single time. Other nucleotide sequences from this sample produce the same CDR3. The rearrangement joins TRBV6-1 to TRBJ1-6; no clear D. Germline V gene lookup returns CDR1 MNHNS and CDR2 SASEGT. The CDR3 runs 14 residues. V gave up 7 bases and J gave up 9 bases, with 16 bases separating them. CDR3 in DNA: TGTGCCAGCACCCCGGGGAAAGCTAGTTCACCCCTCCACTTT. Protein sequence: CASTPGKASSPLHF.

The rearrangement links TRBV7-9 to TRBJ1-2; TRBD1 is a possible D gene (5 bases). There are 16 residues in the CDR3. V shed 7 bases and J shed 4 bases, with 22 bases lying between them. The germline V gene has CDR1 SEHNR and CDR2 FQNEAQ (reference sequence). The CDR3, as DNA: TGTGCCAGCATCCTGGCGGCAGGGCAGTTAACCTATGGCTACACCTTC. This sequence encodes CASILAAGQLTYGYTF.

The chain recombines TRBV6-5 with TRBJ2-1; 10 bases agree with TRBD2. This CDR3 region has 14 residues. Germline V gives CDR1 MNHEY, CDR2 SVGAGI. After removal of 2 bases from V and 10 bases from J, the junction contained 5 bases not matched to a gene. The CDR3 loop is CASSYGTSAGEQFF. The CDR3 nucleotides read TGTGCCAGCAGTTACGGGACTAGCGCAGGCGAGCAGTTCTTC.

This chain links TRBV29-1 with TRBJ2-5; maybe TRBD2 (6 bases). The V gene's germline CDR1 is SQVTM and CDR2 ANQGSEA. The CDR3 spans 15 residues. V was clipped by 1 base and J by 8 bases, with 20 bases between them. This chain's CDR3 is CSVEARETAAPTQYF. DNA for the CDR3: TGCAGCGTTGAAGCCCGGGAGACAGCCGCACCAACCCAGTACTTC.

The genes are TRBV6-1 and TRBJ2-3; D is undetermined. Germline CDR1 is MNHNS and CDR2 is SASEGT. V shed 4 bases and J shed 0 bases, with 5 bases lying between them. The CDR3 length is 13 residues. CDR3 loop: CASSATSTDTQYF. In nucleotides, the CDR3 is TGTGCCAGCAGTGCGACTAGCACAGATACGCAGTATTTT.

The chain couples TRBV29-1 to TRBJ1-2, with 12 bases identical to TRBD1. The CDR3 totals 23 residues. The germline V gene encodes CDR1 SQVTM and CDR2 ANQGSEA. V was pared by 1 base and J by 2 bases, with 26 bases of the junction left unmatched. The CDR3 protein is CSVEVRVREGSRDRGLLNYGYTF. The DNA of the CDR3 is TGCAGCGTTGAAGTCAGGGTTCGGGAGGGGTCCCGGGACAGGGGGCTCTTAAACTATGGCTACACCTTC.

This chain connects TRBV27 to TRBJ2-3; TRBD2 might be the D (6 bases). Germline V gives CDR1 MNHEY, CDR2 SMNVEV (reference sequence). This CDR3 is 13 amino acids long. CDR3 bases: TGTGTCCCAGAGGCGGGGCGCACAGATACGCAGTATTTT. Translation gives CVPEAGRTDTQYF.

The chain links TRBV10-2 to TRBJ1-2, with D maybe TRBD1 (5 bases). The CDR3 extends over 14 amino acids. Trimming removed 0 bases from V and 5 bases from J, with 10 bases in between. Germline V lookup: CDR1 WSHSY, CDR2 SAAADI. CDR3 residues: CASSESPRDYGYTF. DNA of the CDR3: TGCGCCAGCAGTGAGTCGCCCAGGGATTATGGCTACACCTTC.

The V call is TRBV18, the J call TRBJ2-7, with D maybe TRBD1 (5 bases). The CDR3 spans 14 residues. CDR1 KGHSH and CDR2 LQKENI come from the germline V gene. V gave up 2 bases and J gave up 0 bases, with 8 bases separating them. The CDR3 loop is CASSPDSSSYEQYF. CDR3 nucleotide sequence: TGTGCCAGCTCACCAGACAGTAGCTCCTACGAGCAGTACTTC.

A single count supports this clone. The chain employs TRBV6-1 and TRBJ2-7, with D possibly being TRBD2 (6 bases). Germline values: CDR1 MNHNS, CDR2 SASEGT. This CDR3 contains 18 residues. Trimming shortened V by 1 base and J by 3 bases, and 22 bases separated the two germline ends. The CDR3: CASSEGVGLALLGYEQYF. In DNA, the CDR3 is TGTGCCAGCAGTGAAGGAGTGGGGCTAGCGCTACTTGGCTACGAGCAGTACTTC.

The CDR3 nucleotides read TGTGCCAGTAGACCCCCGGGAAGGGAGGCTGAAGCTTTCTTT. Translated: CASRPPGREAEAFF. This chain uses TRBV19 with TRBJ1-1; D uncertain. The CDR3 is 14 amino acids. CDR1 and CDR2 from the germline V gene are LNHDA and SQIVND (reference sequence). Trimming removed 6 bases at V and 6 bases at J, with 17 bases between.

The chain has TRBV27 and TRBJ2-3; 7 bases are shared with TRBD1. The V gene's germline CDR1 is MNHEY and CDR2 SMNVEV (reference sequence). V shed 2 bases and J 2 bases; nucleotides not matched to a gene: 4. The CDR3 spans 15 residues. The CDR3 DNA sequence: TGTGCCAGCAGTTTACGCGACAGGGTCACAGATACGCAGTATTTT. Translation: CASSLRDRVTDTQYF.

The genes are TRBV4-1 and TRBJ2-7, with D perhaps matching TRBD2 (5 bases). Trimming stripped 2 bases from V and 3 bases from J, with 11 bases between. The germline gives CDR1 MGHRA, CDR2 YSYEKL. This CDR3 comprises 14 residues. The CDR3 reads CASSQRRWDYEQYF. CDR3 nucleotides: TGCGCCAGCAGCCAAAGGAGGTGGGACTACGAGCAGTACTTC.

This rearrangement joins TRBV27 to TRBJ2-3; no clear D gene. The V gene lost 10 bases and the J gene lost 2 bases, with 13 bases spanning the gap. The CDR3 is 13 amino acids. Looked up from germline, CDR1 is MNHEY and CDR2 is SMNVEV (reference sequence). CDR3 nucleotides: TGTGCCACCTGGGCCGGATTCACAGATACGCAGTATTTT. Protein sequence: CATWAGFTDTQYF.

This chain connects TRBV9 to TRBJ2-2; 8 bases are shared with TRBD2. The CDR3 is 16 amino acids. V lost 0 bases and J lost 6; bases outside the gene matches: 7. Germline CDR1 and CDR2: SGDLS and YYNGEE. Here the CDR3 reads CASSVDGGRLAGELFF. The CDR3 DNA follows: TGTGCCAGCAGCGTAGATGGCGGGAGGTTGGCCGGGGAGCTGTTTTTT.

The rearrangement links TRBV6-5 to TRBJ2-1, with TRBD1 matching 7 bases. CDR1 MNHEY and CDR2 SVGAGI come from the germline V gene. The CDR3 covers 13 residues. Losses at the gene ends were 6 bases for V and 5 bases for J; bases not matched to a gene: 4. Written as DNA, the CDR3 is TGTGCCAGCAGCTACGACAGGGACAATGAGCAGTTCTTC. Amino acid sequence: CASSYDRDNEQFF.

The CDR3 loop is CASSLATGVTGELFF. CDR3 nucleotides: TGTGCCAGCAGCTTGGCGACAGGAGTCACCGGGGAGCTGTTTTTT. The gene calls are TRBV5-4 and TRBJ2-2; D possibly corresponds to TRBD1 (6 bases). Germline CDR1 is SGHNT and CDR2 is YYREEE (reference sequence). The length of the CDR3 is 15 residues. Trimming stripped 0 bases from V and 4 bases from J, with 10 bases between. Combining the CDR3 with reference TRBV5-4 and TRBJ2-2 gives the whole variable domain ETGVTQSPTHLIKTRGQQVTLRCSSQSGHNTVSWYQQALGQGPQFIFQYYREEENGRGNFPPRFSGLQFPNYSSELNVNALELDDSALYLCASSLATGVTGELFFGEGSRLTVL.

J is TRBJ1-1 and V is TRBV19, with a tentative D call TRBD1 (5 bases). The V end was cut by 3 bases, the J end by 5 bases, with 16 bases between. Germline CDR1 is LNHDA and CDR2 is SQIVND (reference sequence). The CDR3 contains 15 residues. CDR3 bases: TGTGCCAGTAGTATTATGTCGGCGGGGCAGACTGAAGCTTTCTTT. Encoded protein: CASSIMSAGQTEAFF.

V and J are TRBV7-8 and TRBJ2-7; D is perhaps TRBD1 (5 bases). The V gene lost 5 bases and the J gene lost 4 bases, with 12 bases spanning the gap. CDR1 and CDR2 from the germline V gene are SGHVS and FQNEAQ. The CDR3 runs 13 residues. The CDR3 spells CASSTNRFYEQYF. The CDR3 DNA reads TGTGCCAGCAGCACCAACAGGTTTTACGAGCAGTACTTC.

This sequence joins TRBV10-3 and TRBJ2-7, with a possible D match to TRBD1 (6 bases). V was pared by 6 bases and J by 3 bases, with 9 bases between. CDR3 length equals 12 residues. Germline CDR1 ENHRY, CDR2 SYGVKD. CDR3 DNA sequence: TGTGCCATCAGCGCGGACAGCTACGAGCAGTACGTC. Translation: CAISADSYEQYV.